This T cell receptor beta chain was documented in a study of CD8+CD57+ T cells in acquired aplastic anemia. Study-wide background: Roughly 3.2 ug was the average amount of DNA from sorted CD4+ and CD8+ cells. The study, taken as a whole, reports: Around 29 shared CD8+ CDR3s appeared highly expressed within patients' immunodominant clones.

About this clonotype itself: The antigen is unknown.

CD8+CD57+ cell expansion, shown by flow cytometry, had occurred in the patients selected for sequencing. All patients were therapy-naive when blood was sampled. Genomic DNA provided the template from which TCR beta VDJ and CDR3 profiles were obtained. TCRdb called the reads again in MiXCR, with one record for every CDR3 protein. The sample consists of hundreds of thousands of distinct CDR3 sequences, around 30% of them appearing once. Sequenced input: sorted CD4+, CD8+, or CD8+CD57+ T cells (not recorded which) from PBMCs. This clonotype was sampled from a human donor with aplastic anemia.

CDR3 sequence reads: CASSAENEQFF. CDR3 DNA: TGCGCCAGCAGCGCAGAAAATGAGCAGTTCTTC. The gene calls are TRBV5-1 and TRBJ2-1; D call uncertain. Germline V gives CDR1 SGHRS, CDR2 YFSETQ. The V and J ends lost 4 bases and 7 bases respectively, with 6 bases between them. This CDR3 has 11 amino acids.